Shown below are 15 T cell receptor beta chains from a single sample sequenced in a study of CD8+CD57+ T cells in acquired aplastic anemia. Both TCR beta VDJ combination and CDR3 sequence profiling were carried out. Genomic DNA was the template for this profiling. TCRdb redid the calling of the reads with MiXCR, one entry per CDR3 protein. Here the sample spans some 200,000 distinct CDR3 sequences, 34% being singletons. Sequencing was performed on sorted CD4+, CD8+, or CD8+CD57+ T cells (not recorded which) from PBMCs. These receptors were collected from a human donor in good health, serving as a control.

This clonotype has a count of ten or more. The rearrangement uses TRBV9 and TRBJ2-5, with 8 bases that match TRBD2. CDR1 SGDLS and CDR2 YYNGEE come from the germline V gene. The CDR3 totals 16 residues. V dropped 0 bases and J dropped 5; count of bases not matched to a gene: 9. CDR3 sequence (DNA): TGTGCCAGCAGCGTAGCAGACGGGAGGGGCCGGGAGACCCAGTACTTC. Its translation: CASSVADGRGRETQYF.

This clonotype was counted between two and nine times. This chain connects TRBV3-1 to TRBJ2-3; no clear D gene. The CDR3 sequence is 12 residues long. CDR1 and CDR2 (germline): LGHDT, YNNKEL (reference sequence). The ends were cut back, 5 bases at V and 5 bases at J, with 8 bases in the middle. CDR3 protein: CASSYSRDTQYF. For the CDR3, the DNA is TGTGCCAGCAGCTACAGTCGAGATACGCAGTATTTT.

This clonotype is a singleton in its sample. The chain recombines TRBV20-1 with TRBJ1-6; weak D call: TRBD1 (6 bases). Looked up from germline, CDR1 is DFQATT and CDR2 is SNEGSKA (reference sequence). This CDR3 has 13 residues. With 8 bases removed from V and 7 bases from J, the gap between germline ends came to 15 bases. The CDR3 protein is CSYQGPGNSPLHF. CDR3 nucleotides: TGCAGTTACCAGGGGCCAGGGAATTCACCCCTCCACTTT.

This clonotype was counted between two and nine times. A clone one base away is much larger, so this may be a read error. This rearrangement joins TRBV20-1 to TRBJ2-3; TRBD2 aligns across 14 bases. The V gene end was trimmed by 5 bases and the J gene end by 6 bases; junction bases not matched to a gene: 10. The CDR3 consists of 16 residues. Germline CDR1 DFQATT, CDR2 SNEGSKA (reference sequence). CDR3 bases: TGCAGTGCTGGGGGGACTAGCGGGAGAGTACAGGATACGCAGTATTTT. Translated, it gives CSAGGTSGRVQDTQYF.

V gene TRBV19 combines with J gene TRBJ2-3; D gene uncertain. Germline V lookup: CDR1 LNHDA, CDR2 SQIVND (reference sequence). The CDR3 contains 12 residues. V dropped 5 bases and J dropped 11 bases, with 14 bases sitting between them. This CDR3 reads CASSPPHNEQYF. CDR3 coding DNA: TGTGCCAGTAGTCCCCCCCACAATGAGCAGTATTTT.

On this clonotype: The conserved final phenylalanine or tryptophan is absent from the CDR3, which likely points to a read error. The V call is TRBV10-3, the J call TRBJ1-1; 8 nucleotides align to TRBD1. CDR1 and CDR2 from the germline V gene are ENHRY and SYGVKD. The V segment lost 7 bases and the J segment 3 bases; nucleotides outside the gene matches: 7. The CDR3 loop spans 14 amino acids. CDR3 amino acids: CAIKSGQGYTEAFS. The CDR3 DNA reads TGTGCCATCAAAAGCGGACAGGGATACACTGAAGCTTTCTCT.

This clonotype was detected a few times. The CDR3 DNA reads as TGTGCCAGCAGTTTAGTAAGGGTGGTGTCGGAACAGTACTTC. Protein: CASSLVRVVSEQYF. The chain has TRBV12-3 or TRBV12-4 and TRBJ2-7; D is ambiguous. The length of the CDR3 is 14 residues. The V gene lost 1 base and the J gene lost 10 bases, with 17 bases spanning the gap.

The chain couples TRBV2 to TRBJ2-1; 8 bases fit TRBD2. V lost 9 bases to trimming and J lost 8 bases; unmatched junction nucleotides: 9. CDR1 and CDR2 (germline): SNHLY, FYNNEI. The CDR3 has 13 residues. CDR3 loop: CARESGGLDEQFF. CDR3 DNA: TGTGCCAGGGAGTCGGGGGGGCTCGATGAGCAGTTCTTC.

In this sample, this clonotype turned up many times. CDR3 in amino acids: CASSLPADEQYF. DNA for the CDR3: TGTGCCAGCAGCTTACCGGCGGACGAGCAGTACTTC. This chain connects TRBV7-9 to TRBJ2-7; D is uncertain. With 2 bases removed from V and 5 bases from J, the gap between germline ends came to 7 bases. Germline CDR1 SEHNR, CDR2 FQNEAQ (reference sequence). The CDR3 totals 12 residues.

This clonotype was found many times. The chain links TRBV5-8 to TRBJ2-7; the D gene could be TRBD1 or TRBD2 (6 bases each). With 0 bases removed from V and 5 bases from J, the gap between germline ends came to 18 bases. Germline V gives CDR1 SGHTS, CDR2 YDEGEE. CDR3 length equals 16 residues. The CDR3 DNA follows: TGTGCCAGCAGCTTGGCCGTGGGGGGCAAACGGGACGAGCAGTACTTC. Translating it yields CASSLAVGGKRDEQYF.

The chain employs TRBV2 and TRBJ2-7; D perhaps matches TRBD1 (7 bases). The CDR3 covers 14 residues. Germline CDR1 is SNHLY and CDR2 is FYNNEI. Trimming removed 3 bases from V and 4 bases from J, with 13 bases in between. CDR3 sequence (DNA): TGTGCCAGCAGTGACCCAGGGGGGACATACGAGCAGTACTTC. Protein sequence: CASSDPGGTYEQYF.

This clonotype was counted ten times or more. The chain has TRBV7-9 and TRBJ2-7; D may be TRBD1 (6 bases). The CDR3 consists of 16 residues. V was shortened by 3 bases and J by 0 bases, with 15 bases between the two germline ends. Germline CDR1 and CDR2: SEHNR and FQNEAQ (reference sequence). The DNA of the CDR3 is TGTGCCAGCAGCTTCCGTTGGCAGGGGAGCTCCTACGAGCAGTACTTC. The encoded protein is CASSFRWQGSSYEQYF.

This clonotype has more than one count but fewer than ten. V is TRBV12-5 and J is TRBJ1-5; 9 nucleotides match TRBD1. The CDR3 has 15 amino acids. The germline V gene encodes CDR1 LGHNT and CDR2 FRNRAP. The V and J ends lost 6 bases and 4 bases, in that order; junction bases with no gene match: 7. For the CDR3, the DNA is TGTGCTAGTGGGAGTGACAGGGGGTTAAATCAGCCCCAGCATTTT. Protein: CASGSDRGLNQPQHF.

This clonotype was seen a few times. The CDR3 reads CASSVGQSSFYEQYF. DNA for the CDR3: TGTGCCAGCAGCGTAGGACAGTCCAGCTTCTACGAGCAGTACTTC. The gene calls are TRBV9 and TRBJ2-7; tentatively, D is TRBD1 (5 bases). V lost 0 bases and J lost 3, with 13 bases in between. CDR3 length: 15 amino acids. CDR1 and CDR2 (germline): SGDLS, YYNGEE.

A few counts support this clonotype. The rearrangement uses TRBV6-1 and TRBJ2-7, with a weak D call TRBD1 (6 bases). The CDR3 runs 15 residues. V lost 5 bases to trimming and J lost 0 bases, with 14 bases between them. Germline assignment: CDR1 MNHNS and CDR2 SASEGT. The CDR3 loop is CASSLLAGASYEQYF. The CDR3 DNA sequence: TGTGCCAGCAGTCTCCTCGCAGGGGCCTCCTACGAGCAGTACTTC.